These 29 T cell receptor beta chains originate from one sample sequenced in a study of beta chain features in type 1 diabetes. The entirety of the isolated RNA underwent reverse transcription, so expressed TCRB transcripts were sequenced. TCRdb's copy holds only in-frame clones and misses some; the assay was immunoSEQ multiplex PCR. The sample contains 250,000 to 350,000 clones, around 15% of which appear only once. Sequenced input: central memory CD4+ T cells from blood. The receptors here all came from a man younger than 45 in good health.

The rearrangement links TRBV6-1 to TRBJ2-2; TRBD1 is a possible D gene (6 bases). The V gene's germline CDR1 is MNHNS and CDR2 SASEGT. Trimming took 2 bases from V and 0 from J, leaving 10 bases between them. There are 16 residues in the CDR3. The CDR3 DNA is TGTGCCAGCAGTGAACGCAGGGGTGCGAACACCGGGGAGCTGTTTTTT. This gives the protein CASSERRGANTGELFF.

The CDR3 loop reads CASTQRGLAYGYTF. DNA of the CDR3: TGTGCCAGCACCCAACGGGGTTTAGCCTATGGCTACACCTTC. The V and J genes are TRBV7-2 and TRBJ1-2, with D unresolved. The CDR3 is 14 amino acids. Germline CDR1 reads SGHTA; CDR2 reads FQGNSA. V was pared by 7 bases and J by 4 bases, with 16 bases between.

This clone was observed a few times. This sequence joins TRBV5-8 and TRBJ2-6; D is perhaps TRBD2 (6 bases). The CDR3 has 18 residues. Germline V gives CDR1 SGHTS, CDR2 YDEGEE. V lost 0 bases and J lost 0, with 13 bases in between. CDR3 region: CASSLEAGRLSGANVLTF. CDR3 nucleotides: TGTGCCAGCAGCTTGGAAGCGGGCAGACTCTCTGGGGCCAACGTCCTGACTTTC.

The chain employs TRBV9 and TRBJ2-1; a possible D gene is TRBD1 (5 bases). The CDR3 is 14 residues long. Germline V gene data show CDR1 as SGDLS and CDR2 as YYNGEE. The V end lost 0 bases, the J end lost 6 bases, and 10 bases lay between the germline ends. In nucleotides, the CDR3 is TGTGCCAGCAGCGTAGCTAGGGGTCCCAATGAGCAGTTCTTC. Protein: CASSVARGPNEQFF. The entire variable domain, with the rest obtained from reference TRBV9 and TRBJ2-1, is as follows: DSGVTQTPKHLITATGQRVTLRCSPRSGDLSVYWYQQSLDQGLQFLIQYYNGEERAKGNILERFSAQQFPDLHSELNLSSLELGDSALYFCASSVARGPNEQFFGPGTRLTVL.

This chain joins TRBV5-6 and TRBJ2-1; D gene ambiguous. Germline V CDR1 and CDR2: SGHDT, YYEEEE. With 2 bases removed from V and 8 bases from J, the gap between germline ends came to 8 bases. The CDR3 spans 12 residues. The CDR3 is CASSFNRDEQFF. The CDR3 bases are TGTGCCAGCAGCTTTAACCGGGATGAGCAGTTCTTC.

The J gene is TRBJ1-1, the V gene TRBV6-1; possibly TRBD1 for D (6 bases). This CDR3 is built from 15 residues. Germline values: CDR1 MNHNS, CDR2 SASEGT. Trimming removed 6 bases at V and 4 bases at J, with 18 bases between. CDR3 DNA: TGTGCCAGCAGGAGTACAGGGTCTTGGTCCACTGAAGCTTTCTTT. It yields the protein CASRSTGSWSTEAFF.

The table lists this clone with a few counts. J is TRBJ1-1 and V is TRBV27, with D unresolved. The CDR3 is made up of 15 amino acids. Germline lookup yields CDR1 MNHEY and CDR2 SMNVEV (reference sequence). Trimming took off 3 bases at V and 1 base at J, with 12 bases between the two ends. Here the CDR3 reads CASSLRGLPNTEAFF. CDR3 DNA: TGTGCCAGCAGTTTGCGGGGTCTTCCGAACACTGAAGCTTTCTTT.

In the case of this clone: It may be a read error: a sequence one base away is much more abundant. This same CDR3 is encoded by further DNA sequences in the sample. This rearrangement joins TRBV9 to TRBJ2-5; D not resolved. This CDR3 comprises 12 residues. Between the trimmed V and J ends, which lost 0 bases and 4 bases, there was a span of 4 bases. Looked up from germline, CDR1 is SGDLS and CDR2 is YYNGEE. CDR3 protein: CASSVGGETQYF. The CDR3 nucleotides are TGTGCCAGCAGCGTAGGGGGAGAGACCCAGTACTTC.

This clone was detected many times. The chain links TRBV18 to TRBJ2-1; 9 nucleotides match TRBD1. Trimming took 3 bases from V and 6 from J; bases not matched to a gene: 12. Germline-derived CDR1 and CDR2 are KGHSH and LQKENI. There are 17 residues in the CDR3. The CDR3 spells CASSPSRRTGDLNEQFF. CDR3 in DNA: TGTGCCAGCTCACCCTCGCGCAGGACAGGGGATCTCAATGAGCAGTTCTTC.

This clone was observed a handful of times. The chain combines TRBV11-2 with TRBJ2-1; D call uncertain. Per the germline V gene, CDR1 is SGHAT and CDR2 is FQNNGV. This CDR3 contains 15 residues. Trimming stripped 1 base from V and 5 bases from J, with 12 bases between. The CDR3 DNA reads TGTGCCAGCAGCTTAGTTCCACTTGTGGACAATGAGCAGTTCTTC. It codes for CASSLVPLVDNEQFF. The entire variable domain, with the rest obtained from reference TRBV11-2 and TRBJ2-1, is as follows: EAGVAQSPRYKIIEKRQSVAFWCNPISGHATLYWYQQILGQGPKLLIQFQNNGVVDDSQLPKDRFSAERLKGVDSTLKIQPAKLEDSAVYLCASSLVPLVDNEQFFGPGTRLTVL.

The chain is built from TRBV6-1 and TRBJ2-7; 11 positions match TRBD1. Germline assignment: CDR1 MNHNS and CDR2 SASEGT. The length of the CDR3 is 15 residues. V dropped 4 bases and J dropped 6; count of bases not matched to a gene: 8. CDR3 nucleotides: TGTGCCAGCAGTGCCCTGATTGGGACAGGGGGCGAGCAGTACGTC. Translation gives CASSALIGTGGEQYV.

The sample holds a few counts of this clone. The J gene is TRBJ1-5, the V gene TRBV6-5, with 8 nucleotides matching TRBD1. V lost 4 bases, J lost 2 bases, and 7 bases stayed unmatched. Germline values: CDR1 MNHEY, CDR2 SVGAGI. The CDR3 has 16 amino acids. The CDR3 nucleotides are TGTGCCAGCAGTTCTCGGGCAGGGGGCGGCAATCAGCCCCAGCATTTT. It yields the protein CASSSRAGGGNQPQHF.

As regards this clone: One end of the junction does not line up with germline, which may come from a read error. The chain joins TRBV7-3 to TRBJ1-1; D perhaps matches TRBD1 (5 bases). CDR1 and CDR2 (germline): SGHTA, FQGTGA. This CDR3 has 17 residues. The CDR3 sequence is CASSHHTGFSDNTEAFF. As DNA, the CDR3 is TGCGCCAGCAGCCATCATACAGGATTTTCCGACAACACTGAAGCTTTCTTT.

This clone has a count of ten or more. A much larger clonotype is one base distant, so this may be a read error. Other DNA sequences in this sample translate to the same CDR3. The genes are TRBV5-4 and TRBJ1-1; D gene unclear. Trimming cost V 4 bases and J 2 bases, with 3 bases left between them. CDR3 length: 11 residues. Germline CDR1 and CDR2: SGHNT and YYREEE (reference sequence). The CDR3: CASSQNTEAFF. Written as DNA, the CDR3 is TGTGCCAGCAGCCAAAACACTGAAGCTTTCTTT.

The chain combines TRBV7-9 with TRBJ1-1; D might be TRBD1 (5 bases). CDR1 is SEHNR, CDR2 FQNEAQ, per germline (reference sequence). The CDR3 is made up of 13 amino acids. The V and J ends lost 5 bases and 4 bases respectively, with 11 bases between them. The CDR3 sequence: CASSMGGFTEAFF. The CDR3 nucleotides read TGTGCCAGCAGCATGGGGGGGTTCACTGAAGCTTTCTTT.

This clone was detected only a few times. J is TRBJ1-6 and V is TRBV4-1, with a tentative D call TRBD1 (6 bases). The germline CDR1 and CDR2 sequences are MGHRA and YSYEKL. Trimming cost V 3 bases and J 10 bases, with 19 bases left between them. The CDR3 has 16 residues. CDR3 protein: CASSHDRSGVRSPLHF. DNA of the CDR3: TGCGCCAGCAGCCATGACCGATCAGGGGTCCGATCACCCCTCCACTTT.

This clone turned up a few times. V usage is TRBV7-9 and J usage is TRBJ2-1; possibly TRBD2 for D (6 bases). V was cut by 5 bases and J by 2 bases, with 22 bases left in between. CDR1 SEHNR and CDR2 FQNEAQ come from the germline V gene (reference sequence). This CDR3 has 18 residues. The DNA of the CDR3 is TGTGCCAGCAGCCAAGAGGCCCTAGCGCTTACCACCTACAATGAGCAGTTCTTC. Its translation: CASSQEALALTTYNEQFF.

This clone was seen only a few times. V and J are TRBV29-1 and TRBJ1-2; no firm D call. The germline CDR1 and CDR2 sequences are SQVTM and ANQGSEA. This CDR3 has 11 amino acids. V lost 6 bases and J 8 bases, leaving 13 bases between the germline ends. The CDR3 loop reads CSVQGLGGYTF. CDR3 nucleotides: TGCAGCGTCCAAGGGCTGGGGGGCTACACCTTC.

This clone was observed a handful of times. This may arise from a read error, as a much more abundant clone is one base away. This sample also contains other DNA sequences that code for the same CDR3. V is TRBV5-1 and J is TRBJ2-2, with 11 bases matching TRBD1. The germline V gene encodes CDR1 SGHRS and CDR2 YFSETQ. V dropped 4 bases and J dropped 3; count of bases not matched to a gene: 5. CDR3 length: 16 residues. CDR3 DNA sequence: TGCGCCAGCAGCAGAGGGACAGGGGGGTACACCGGGGAGCTGTTTTTT. Its translation: CASSRGTGGYTGELFF.

The chain combines TRBV12-5 with TRBJ1-4; no reliable D call. CDR1 and CDR2 (germline): LGHNT, FRNRAP. Deletions cut 6 bases from V and 7 bases from J, with 6 bases between. The length of the CDR3 is 11 residues. The DNA for the CDR3 is TGTGCTAGTGGCACCGGTGAAAAACTGTTTTTT. Protein product: CASGTGEKLFF.

This chain connects TRBV4-1 to TRBJ2-3, with D possibly being TRBD2 (7 bases). Germline CDR1 reads MGHRA; CDR2 reads YSYEKL. CDR3 size: 15 residues. The V end lost 2 bases, the J end lost 0 bases, and 9 bases lay between the germline ends. CDR3 region: CASSQPGGSTDTQYF. CDR3 nucleotides: TGCGCCAGCAGCCAACCGGGGGGCAGCACAGATACGCAGTATTTT.

The chain has TRBV5-1 and TRBJ2-3; 10 nucleotides match TRBD2. Germline CDR1 SGHRS, CDR2 YFSETQ. The CDR3 covers 15 residues. The V segment lost 0 bases and the J segment 5 bases; nucleotides outside the gene matches: 3. Here the CDR3 DNA reads TGCGCCAGCAGCTTGGAGCTAGCGGGGGTAGATACGCAGTATTTT. Translated, it gives CASSLELAGVDTQYF.

This clone was counted a few times. The J gene is TRBJ2-3, the V gene TRBV7-7; 8 nucleotides match TRBD1. This CDR3 is built from 15 residues. Germline CDR1 reads SSHAT; CDR2 reads FNYEAQ (reference sequence). The junction had 6 bases not matched to a gene; V was cut back by 1 base and J by 6 bases. The CDR3 here is CASSLGTGSRDTQYF. As DNA, the CDR3 is TGTGCCAGCAGCTTAGGGACAGGGTCACGGGATACGCAGTATTTT. Filled out from reference TRBV7-7 and TRBJ2-3, the complete variable domain reads GAGVSQSPRYKVTKRGQDVTLRCDPISSHATLYWYQQALGQGPEFLTYFNYEAQPDKSGLPSDRFSAERPEGSISTLTIQRTEQRDSAMYRCASSLGTGSRDTQYFGPGTRLTVL.

This clone was counted between two and nine times. The CDR3 region has the DNA TGTGCCAGCAGCTCCAAGGGTGGGGTTCTTTCAGATACGCAGTATTTT. This sequence encodes CASSSKGGVLSDTQYF. The rearrangement links TRBV11-2 to TRBJ2-3, with unresolved D. The V and J ends lost 4 bases and 4 bases respectively, with 18 bases between them. Germline V lookup: CDR1 SGHAT, CDR2 FQNNGV. The CDR3 has 16 amino acids.

The rearrangement uses TRBV5-5 and TRBJ2-3; 9 nucleotides align to TRBD2. Germline CDR1 SGHKS, CDR2 YYEKEE (reference sequence). The CDR3 is 17 residues long. V shed 4 bases, J shed 3 bases, and the junction held 12 bases outside the gene matches. This chain's CDR3 is CASSRLGFSGGTDTQYF. DNA of the CDR3: TGTGCCAGCAGCCGACTGGGGTTTAGCGGGGGAACAGATACGCAGTATTTT.

This clone was observed a handful of times. V gene TRBV6-1 combines with J gene TRBJ1-2; 8 bases line up with TRBD1. V was pared by 5 bases and J by 8 bases, with 13 bases of the junction left unmatched. The CDR3 contains 15 residues. Germline loops: CDR1 MNHNS, CDR2 SASEGT. The CDR3 nucleotides are TGTGCCAGCAGTCCGACCCCCGGGACAGGACGCGGCTACACCTTC. It codes for CASSPTPGTGRGYTF.

This sequence joins TRBV7-6 and TRBJ2-3, with 9 bases fitting TRBD2. Germline loops: CDR1 SGHVS, CDR2 FNYEAQ. The CDR3 length is 18 residues. V lost 5 bases and J lost 8; bases outside the gene matches: 20. The CDR3 DNA follows: TGTGCCAGCAGCCCCTACCCTCCTAGCGGGGCATTCGAAACTACGCAGTATTTT. Its translation: CASSPYPPSGAFETTQYF.

This clone was observed a handful of times. The J gene is TRBJ2-5, the V gene TRBV5-4, with D hard to call. The CDR3 sequence is 15 residues long. Germline CDR1 SGHNT, CDR2 YYREEE (reference sequence). Trimming shortened V by 2 bases and J by 0 bases, and 11 bases separated the two germline ends. The CDR3 region has the DNA TGTGCCAGCAGCTTTGACGGTCTATACCAAGAGACCCAGTACTTC. Translated: CASSFDGLYQETQYF. The full variable domain, in which reference TRBV5-4 and TRBJ2-5 provide the parts outside the CDR3, is ETGVTQSPTHLIKTRGQQVTLRCSSQSGHNTVSWYQQALGQGPQFIFQYYREEENGRGNFPPRFSGLQFPNYSSELNVNALELDDSALYLCASSFDGLYQETQYFGPGTRLLVL.

This chain connects TRBV12-2 to TRBJ2-7; the table assigns TRBD2, which was not confirmed against the DNA. TRBV12-2 is given as a pseudogene. The CDR3 extends over 12 amino acids. In nucleotides, the CDR3 is TGTGCAAGTCGCTTATCCCGCTACGAGCAGTACTTC. Its translation: CASRLSRYEQYF.